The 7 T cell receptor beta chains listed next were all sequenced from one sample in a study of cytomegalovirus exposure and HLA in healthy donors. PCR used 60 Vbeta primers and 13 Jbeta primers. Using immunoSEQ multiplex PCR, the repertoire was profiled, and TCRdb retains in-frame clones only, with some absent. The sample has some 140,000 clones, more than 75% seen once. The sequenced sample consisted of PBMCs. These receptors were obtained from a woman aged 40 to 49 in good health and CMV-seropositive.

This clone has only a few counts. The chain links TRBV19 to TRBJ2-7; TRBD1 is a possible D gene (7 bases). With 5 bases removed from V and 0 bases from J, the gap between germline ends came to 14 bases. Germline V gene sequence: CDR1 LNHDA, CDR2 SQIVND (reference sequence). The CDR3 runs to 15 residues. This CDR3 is CASSAGGTASYEQYF. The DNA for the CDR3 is TGTGCCAGTAGTGCTGGAGGGACAGCCTCCTACGAGCAGTACTTC.

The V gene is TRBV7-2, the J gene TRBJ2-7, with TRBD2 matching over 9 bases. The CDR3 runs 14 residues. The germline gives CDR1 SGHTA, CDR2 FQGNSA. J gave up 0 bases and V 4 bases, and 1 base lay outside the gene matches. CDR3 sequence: CASSYSGSSYEQYF. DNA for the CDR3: TGTGCCAGCAGCTATAGCGGGAGCTCCTACGAGCAGTACTTC. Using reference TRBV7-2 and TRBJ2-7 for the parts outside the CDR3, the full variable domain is GAGVSQSPSNKVTEKGKDVELRCDPISGHTALYWYRQSLGQGLEFLIYFQGNSAPDKSGLPSDRFSAERTGGSVSTLTIQRTQQEDSAVYLCASSYSGSSYEQYFGPGTRLTVT.

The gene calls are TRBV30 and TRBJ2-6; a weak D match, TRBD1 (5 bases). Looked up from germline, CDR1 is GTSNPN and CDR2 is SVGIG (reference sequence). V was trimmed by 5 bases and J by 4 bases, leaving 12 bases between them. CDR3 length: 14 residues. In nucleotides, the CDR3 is TGTGCCTGGGATCAGGGAATAGGGGCCAACGTCCTGACTTTC. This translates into CAWDQGIGANVLTF.

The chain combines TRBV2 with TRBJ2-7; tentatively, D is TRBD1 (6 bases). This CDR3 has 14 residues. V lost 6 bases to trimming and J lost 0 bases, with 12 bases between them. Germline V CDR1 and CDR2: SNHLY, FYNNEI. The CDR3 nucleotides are TGTGCCAGCAGCGGGACACCGTTCTCCTACGAGCAGTACTTC. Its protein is CASSGTPFSYEQYF.

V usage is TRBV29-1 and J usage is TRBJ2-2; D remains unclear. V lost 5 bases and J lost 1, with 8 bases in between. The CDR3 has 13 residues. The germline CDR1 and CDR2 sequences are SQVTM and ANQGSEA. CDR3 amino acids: CSVRQVNTGELFF. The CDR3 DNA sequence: TGCAGCGTTAGGCAGGTGAACACCGGGGAGCTGTTTTTT.

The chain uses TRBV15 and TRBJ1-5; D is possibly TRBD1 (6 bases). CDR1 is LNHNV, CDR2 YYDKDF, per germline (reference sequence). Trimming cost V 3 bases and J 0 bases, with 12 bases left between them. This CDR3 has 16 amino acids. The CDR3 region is CATSSAEGVSNQPQHF. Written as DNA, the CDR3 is TGTGCCACCAGCAGTGCCGAGGGGGTTAGCAATCAGCCCCAGCATTTT.

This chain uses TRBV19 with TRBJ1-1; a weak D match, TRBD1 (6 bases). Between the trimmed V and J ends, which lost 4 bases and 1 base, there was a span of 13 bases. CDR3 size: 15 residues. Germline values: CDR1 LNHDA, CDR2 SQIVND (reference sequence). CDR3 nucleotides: TGTGCCAGTAGTAAACCCGGGACACAGAACACTGAAGCTTTCTTT. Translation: CASSKPGTQNTEAFF.